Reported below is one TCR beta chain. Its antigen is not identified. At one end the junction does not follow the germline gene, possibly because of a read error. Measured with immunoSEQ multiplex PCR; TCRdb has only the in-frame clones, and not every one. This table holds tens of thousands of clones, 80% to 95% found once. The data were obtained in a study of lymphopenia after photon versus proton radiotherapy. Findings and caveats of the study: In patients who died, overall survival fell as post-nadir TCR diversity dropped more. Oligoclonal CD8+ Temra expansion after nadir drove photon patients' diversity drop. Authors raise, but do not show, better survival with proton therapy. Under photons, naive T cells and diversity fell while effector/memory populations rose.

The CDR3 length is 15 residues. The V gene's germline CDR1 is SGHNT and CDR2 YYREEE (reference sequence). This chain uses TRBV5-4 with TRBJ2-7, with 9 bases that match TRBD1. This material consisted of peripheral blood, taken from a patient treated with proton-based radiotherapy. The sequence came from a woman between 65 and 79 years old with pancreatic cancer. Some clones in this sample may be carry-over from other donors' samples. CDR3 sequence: CASSSPGQGSNEQYF. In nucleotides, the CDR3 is TGTGCCAGCAGCTCGCCGGGACAGGGCTCCAACGAGCAGTACTTC.